This is a list of T cell receptor beta chains from one sample in a study of neurological immune-mediated disorders. TCRdb used MiXCR to reprocess the 5' RACE reads, holding one entry per CDR3 protein. This table has some 37,000 distinct CDR3 sequences, less than 3.5% appearing once. Sample: PBMCs. The source is an older woman with multiple sclerosis. The CDR3 runs from the conserved cysteine through the conserved F or W.

TRBV7-9,TRBJ2-4,CASSPWGEAKNIQYF
TRBV20-1,TRBJ1-2,CSASDRDRGLPNYGYTF
TRBV4-1,TRBJ2-1,CASRQGTYNEQFF
TRBV20-1,TRBJ1-5,CSAWTQNGPLGQPQHF
TRBV30,TRBJ2-7,CAWSAGTGGYEQYF
TRBV5-1,TRBJ2-7,CASKIEQGAHEQYF
TRBV11-2,TRBJ2-1,CASSLEGPSVNEQFF
TRBV5-5,TRBJ1-5,CASSLTSPRPNQPQHF
TRBV29-1,TRBJ1-2,CSGGDRNYGYTF
TRBV20-1,TRBJ2-6,CSAELPVSGANVLTF
TRBV12-3/TRBV12-4,TRBJ2-7,CASSLVQGVNYEQYF
TRBV15,TRBJ1-1,CATSRDTRNTEAFF
TRBV5-1,TRBJ2-1,CASSSDGAEQFF
TRBV28,TRBJ2-2,CASSLTAYRVRAGELFF
TRBV7-8,TRBJ1-5,CASSSPTGALQPQHF
TRBV14,TRBJ2-1,CASSQVTLPHNEQFF
TRBV10-3,TRBJ2-1,CAISGQGANNEQFF
TRBV5-5,TRBJ2-7,CASIRGYSYEQYF
TRBV12-3/TRBV12-4,TRBJ1-5,CASSGRVSNQPQHF
TRBV9,TRBJ1-4,CASSNPTTGQGADEKLFF
TRBV11-2,TRBJ1-1,CASTQYGNTEAFF
TRBV5-1,TRBJ1-6,CASRDRGPYNSPLHF
TRBV18,TRBJ2-3,CASSPQSLSGTDTQYF
TRBV20-1,TRBJ1-1,CSAVTGITEAFF
TRBV12-3/TRBV12-4,TRBJ2-5,CASSPPRGRIQETQYF
TRBV12-3/TRBV12-4,TRBJ1-1,CASSFTKAFF
TRBV5-6,TRBJ1-2,CASSPGTSNYGYTF
TRBV10-3,TRBJ1-5,CAISESGTGRQPQHF
TRBV4-2,TRBJ2-1,CASRGRGYNEQFF
TRBV12-3/TRBV12-4,TRBJ1-6,CASSLYGDNSPLHF
TRBV30,TRBJ1-5,CAWSPGMALLPGNQPQHF
TRBV7-8,TRBJ1-3,CASSLRTGPGNTIYF
TRBV12-3/TRBV12-4,TRBJ2-7,CASSLDRVHYEQYF
TRBV18,TRBJ2-7,CASSSLVDSYEQYF